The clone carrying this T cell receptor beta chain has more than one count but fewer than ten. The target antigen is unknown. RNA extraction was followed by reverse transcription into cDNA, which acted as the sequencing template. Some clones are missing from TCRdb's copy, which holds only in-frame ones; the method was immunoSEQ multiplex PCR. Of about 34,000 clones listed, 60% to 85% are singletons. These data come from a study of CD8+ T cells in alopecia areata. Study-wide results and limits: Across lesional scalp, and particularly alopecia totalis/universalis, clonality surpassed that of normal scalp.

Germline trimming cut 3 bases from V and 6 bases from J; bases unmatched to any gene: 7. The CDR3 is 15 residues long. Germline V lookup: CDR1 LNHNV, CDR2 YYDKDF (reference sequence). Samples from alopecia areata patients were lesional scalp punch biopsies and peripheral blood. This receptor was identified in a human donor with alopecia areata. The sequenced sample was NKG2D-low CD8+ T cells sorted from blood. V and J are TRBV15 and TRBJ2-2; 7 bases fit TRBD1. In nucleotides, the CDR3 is TGTGCCACCAGCAGTGGAGGACAGGTTCCCGGGGAGCTGTTTTTT. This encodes CATSSGGQVPGELFF.